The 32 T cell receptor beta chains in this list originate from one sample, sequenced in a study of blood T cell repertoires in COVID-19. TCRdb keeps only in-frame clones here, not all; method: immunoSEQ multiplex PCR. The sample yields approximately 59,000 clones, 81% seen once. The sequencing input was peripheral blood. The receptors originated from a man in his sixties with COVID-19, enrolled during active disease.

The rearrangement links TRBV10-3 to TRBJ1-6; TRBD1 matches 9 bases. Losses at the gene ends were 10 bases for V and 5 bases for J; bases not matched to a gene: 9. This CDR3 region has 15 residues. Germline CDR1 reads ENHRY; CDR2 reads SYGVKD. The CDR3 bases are TGTGCCAACTCCCCACAGGGGGCCGATAATTCACCCCTCCACTTT. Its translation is CANSPQGADNSPLHF.

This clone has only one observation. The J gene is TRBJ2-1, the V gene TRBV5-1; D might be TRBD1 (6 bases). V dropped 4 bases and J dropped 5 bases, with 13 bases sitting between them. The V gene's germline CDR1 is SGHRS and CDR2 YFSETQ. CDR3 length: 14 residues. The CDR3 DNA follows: TGCGCCAGCAGCAACCTGGACAGAGACAATGAGCAGTTCTTC. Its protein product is CASSNLDRDNEQFF.

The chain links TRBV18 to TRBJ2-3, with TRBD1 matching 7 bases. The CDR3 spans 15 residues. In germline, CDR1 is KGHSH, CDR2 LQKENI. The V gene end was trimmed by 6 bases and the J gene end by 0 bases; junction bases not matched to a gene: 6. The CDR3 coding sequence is TGTGCCAGCTCCCCGACAGGGTCTAGCACAGATACGCAGTATTTT. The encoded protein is CASSPTGSSTDTQYF.

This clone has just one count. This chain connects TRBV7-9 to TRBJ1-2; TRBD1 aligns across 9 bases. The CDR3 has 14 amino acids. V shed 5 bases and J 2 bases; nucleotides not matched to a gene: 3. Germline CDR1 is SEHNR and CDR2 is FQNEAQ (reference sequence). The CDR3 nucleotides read TGTGCCAGCAGCAAAACAGGGGGCAACTATGGCTACACCTTC. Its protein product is CASSKTGGNYGYTF.

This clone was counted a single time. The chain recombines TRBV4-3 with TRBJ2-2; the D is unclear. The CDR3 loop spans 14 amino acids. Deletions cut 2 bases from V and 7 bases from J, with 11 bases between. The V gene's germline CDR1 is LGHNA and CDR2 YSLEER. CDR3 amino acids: CASSQQYGVGELFF. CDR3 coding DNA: TGCGCCAGCAGCCAACAGTATGGTGTCGGGGAGCTGTTTTTT.

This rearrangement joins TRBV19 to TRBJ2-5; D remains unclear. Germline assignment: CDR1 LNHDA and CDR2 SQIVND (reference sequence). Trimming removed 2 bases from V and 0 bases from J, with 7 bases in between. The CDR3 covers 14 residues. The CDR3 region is CASSIKENQETQYF. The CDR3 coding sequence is TGTGCCAGTAGTATAAAGGAGAACCAAGAGACCCAGTACTTC.

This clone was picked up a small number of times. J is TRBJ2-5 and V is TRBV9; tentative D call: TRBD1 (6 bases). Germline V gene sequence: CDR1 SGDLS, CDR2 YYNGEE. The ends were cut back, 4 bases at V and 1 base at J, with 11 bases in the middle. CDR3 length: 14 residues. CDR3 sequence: CASSPGESQETQYF. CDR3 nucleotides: TGTGCCAGCAGCCCAGGGGAATCCCAAGAGACCCAGTACTTC.

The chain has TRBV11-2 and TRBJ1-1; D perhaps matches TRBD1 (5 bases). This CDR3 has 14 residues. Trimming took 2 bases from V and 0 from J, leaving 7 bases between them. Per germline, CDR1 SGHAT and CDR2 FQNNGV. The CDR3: CASSLQGLNTEAFF. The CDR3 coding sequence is TGTGCCAGCAGCTTACAGGGTCTGAACACTGAAGCTTTCTTT.

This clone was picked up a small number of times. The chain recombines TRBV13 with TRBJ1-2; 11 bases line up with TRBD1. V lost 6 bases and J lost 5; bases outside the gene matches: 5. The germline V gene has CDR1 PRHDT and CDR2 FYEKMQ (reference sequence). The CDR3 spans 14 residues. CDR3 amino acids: CASSQGTGGYGYTF. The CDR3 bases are TGTGCCAGCAGTCAAGGGACAGGGGGATATGGCTACACCTTC.

Here the CDR3 DNA reads TGTGCCAGCAGTGAACACGCTAGCGGGGCCTACAATGAGCAGTTCTTC. Protein: CASSEHASGAYNEQFF. The chain uses TRBV6-1 and TRBJ2-1; 9 bases line up with TRBD2. This CDR3 has 16 residues. Germline-derived CDR1 and CDR2 are MNHNS and SASEGT. J lost 2 bases, V lost 2 bases, and 4 bases had no gene match.

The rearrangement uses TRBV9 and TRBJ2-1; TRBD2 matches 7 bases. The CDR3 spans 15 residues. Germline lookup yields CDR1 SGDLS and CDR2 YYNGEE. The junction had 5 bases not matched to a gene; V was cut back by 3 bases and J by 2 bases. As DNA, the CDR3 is TGTGCCAGCAGCGGAAGCGGGGAAACCTACAATGAGCAGTTCTTC. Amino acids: CASSGSGETYNEQFF.

CDR3 protein: CASTRTGRVDTGELFF. The CDR3 DNA reads TGTGCCAGTACCCGGACAGGGCGGGTGGACACCGGGGAGCTGTTTTTT. The chain recombines TRBV19 with TRBJ2-2; 8 bases map to TRBD1. Germline V CDR1 and CDR2: LNHDA, SQIVND (reference sequence). With 7 bases clipped from V and 3 bases from J, the junction kept 10 bases outside the gene matches. This CDR3 has 16 amino acids.

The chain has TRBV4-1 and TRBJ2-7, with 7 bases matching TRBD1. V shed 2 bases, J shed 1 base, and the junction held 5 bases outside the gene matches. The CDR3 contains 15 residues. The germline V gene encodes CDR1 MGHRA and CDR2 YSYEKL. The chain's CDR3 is CASSQQQGTSYEQYF. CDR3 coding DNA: TGCGCCAGCAGCCAACAACAGGGGACATCCTACGAGCAGTACTTC.

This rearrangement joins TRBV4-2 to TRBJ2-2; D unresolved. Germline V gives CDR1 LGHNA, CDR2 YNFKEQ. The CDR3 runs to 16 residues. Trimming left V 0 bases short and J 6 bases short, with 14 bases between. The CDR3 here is CASSQDESASAGELFF. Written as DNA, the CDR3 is TGTGCCAGCAGCCAAGATGAGAGCGCGAGCGCCGGGGAGCTGTTTTTT.

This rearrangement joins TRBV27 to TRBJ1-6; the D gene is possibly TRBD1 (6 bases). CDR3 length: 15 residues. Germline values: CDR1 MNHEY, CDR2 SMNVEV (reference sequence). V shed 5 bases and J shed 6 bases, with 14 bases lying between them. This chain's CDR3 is CASSRSDRSNSPLHF. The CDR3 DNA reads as TGTGCCAGCAGTCGCTCCGACAGGTCTAATTCACCCCTCCACTTT.

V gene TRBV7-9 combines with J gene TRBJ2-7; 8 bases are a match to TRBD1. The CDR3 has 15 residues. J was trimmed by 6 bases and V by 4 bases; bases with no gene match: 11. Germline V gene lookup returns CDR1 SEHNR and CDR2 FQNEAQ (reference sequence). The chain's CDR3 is CASSSNTGTGTEQYF. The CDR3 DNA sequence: TGTGCCAGCAGCTCGAATACCGGGACAGGCACCGAGCAGTACTTC.

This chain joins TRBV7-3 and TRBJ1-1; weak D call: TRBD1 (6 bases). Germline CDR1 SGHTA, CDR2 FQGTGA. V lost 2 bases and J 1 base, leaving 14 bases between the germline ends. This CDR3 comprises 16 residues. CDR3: CASSLYHGTPNTEAFF. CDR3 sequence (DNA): TGTGCCAGCAGCTTATATCACGGGACACCGAACACTGAAGCTTTCTTT.

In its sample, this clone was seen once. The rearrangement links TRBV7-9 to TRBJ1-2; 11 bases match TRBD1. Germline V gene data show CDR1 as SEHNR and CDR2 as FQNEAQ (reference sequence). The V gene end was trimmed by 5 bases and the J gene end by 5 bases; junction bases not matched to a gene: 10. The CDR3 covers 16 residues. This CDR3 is CASSPAGQGASYGYTF. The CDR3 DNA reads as TGTGCCAGCAGCCCCGCTGGACAGGGGGCGAGTTATGGCTACACCTTC.

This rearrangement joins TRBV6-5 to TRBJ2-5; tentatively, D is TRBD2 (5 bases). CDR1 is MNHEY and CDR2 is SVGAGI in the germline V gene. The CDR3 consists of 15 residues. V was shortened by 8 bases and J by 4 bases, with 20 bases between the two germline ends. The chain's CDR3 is CASRGSGLGRETQYF. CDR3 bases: TGTGCCAGCCGGGGATCGGGGTTAGGGAGAGAGACCCAGTACTTC.

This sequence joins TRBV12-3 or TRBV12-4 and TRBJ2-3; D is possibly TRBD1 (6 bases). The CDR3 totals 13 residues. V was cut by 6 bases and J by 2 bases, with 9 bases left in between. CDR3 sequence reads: CASRGALTDTQYF. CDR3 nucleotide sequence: TGTGCCAGCAGGGGGGCCCTCACAGATACGCAGTATTTT.

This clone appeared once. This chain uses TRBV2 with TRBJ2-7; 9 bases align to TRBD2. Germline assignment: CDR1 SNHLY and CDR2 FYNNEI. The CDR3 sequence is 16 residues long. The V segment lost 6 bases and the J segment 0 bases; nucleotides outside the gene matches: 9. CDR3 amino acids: CASRPGGGALSYEQYF. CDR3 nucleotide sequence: TGTGCCAGCAGACCGGGCGGGGGGGCTCTCTCCTACGAGCAGTACTTC.

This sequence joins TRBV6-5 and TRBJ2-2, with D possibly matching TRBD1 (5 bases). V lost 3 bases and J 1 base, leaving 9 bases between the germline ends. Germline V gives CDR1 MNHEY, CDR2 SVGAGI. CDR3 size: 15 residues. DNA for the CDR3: TGTGCCAGCAGTTATAGCAGGGAGAACACCGGGGAGCTGTTTTTT. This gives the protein CASSYSRENTGELFF.

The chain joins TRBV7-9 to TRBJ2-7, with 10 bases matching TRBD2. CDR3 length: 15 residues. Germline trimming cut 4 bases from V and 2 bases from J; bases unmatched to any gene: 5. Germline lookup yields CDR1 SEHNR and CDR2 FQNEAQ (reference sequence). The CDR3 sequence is CASSSSGGQTYEQYF. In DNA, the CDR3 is TGTGCCAGCAGCTCTAGCGGGGGCCAAACCTACGAGCAGTACTTC.

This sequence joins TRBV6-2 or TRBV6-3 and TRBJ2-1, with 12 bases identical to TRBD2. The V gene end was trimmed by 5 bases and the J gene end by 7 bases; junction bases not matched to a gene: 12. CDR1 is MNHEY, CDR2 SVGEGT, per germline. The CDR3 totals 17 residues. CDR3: CASSLPTLAGGENEQFF. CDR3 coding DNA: TGTGCCAGCAGTCTGCCCACCCTAGCGGGAGGGGAAAATGAGCAGTTCTTC.

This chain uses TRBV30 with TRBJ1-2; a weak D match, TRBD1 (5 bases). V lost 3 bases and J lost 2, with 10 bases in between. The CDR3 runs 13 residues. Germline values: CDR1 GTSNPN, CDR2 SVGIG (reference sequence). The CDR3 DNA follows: TGTGCCTGGAGGGGCCAGGGCAACTATGGCTACACCTTC. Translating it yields CAWRGQGNYGYTF.

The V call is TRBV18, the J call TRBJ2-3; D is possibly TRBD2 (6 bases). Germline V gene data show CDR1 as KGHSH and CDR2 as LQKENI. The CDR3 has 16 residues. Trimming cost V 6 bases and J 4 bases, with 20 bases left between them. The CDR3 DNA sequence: TGTGCCAGCTCGAACAGCGGCGGGGTACCGGCAGATACGCAGTATTTT. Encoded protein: CASSNSGGVPADTQYF.

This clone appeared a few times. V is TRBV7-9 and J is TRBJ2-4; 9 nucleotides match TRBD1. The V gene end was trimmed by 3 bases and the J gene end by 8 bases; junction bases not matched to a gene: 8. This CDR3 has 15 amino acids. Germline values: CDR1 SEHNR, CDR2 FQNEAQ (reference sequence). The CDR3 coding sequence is TGTGCCAGCAGCTTTCAACAGGGGGCCCGAGACATTCAGTACTTC. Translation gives CASSFQQGARDIQYF.

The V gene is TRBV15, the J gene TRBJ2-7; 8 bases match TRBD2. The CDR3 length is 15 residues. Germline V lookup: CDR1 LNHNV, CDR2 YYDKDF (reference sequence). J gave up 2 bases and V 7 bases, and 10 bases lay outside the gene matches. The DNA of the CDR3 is TGTGCCACCAAAGCAAGGCGGGAGGCCACCTACGAGCAGTACTTC. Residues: CATKARREATYEQYF.

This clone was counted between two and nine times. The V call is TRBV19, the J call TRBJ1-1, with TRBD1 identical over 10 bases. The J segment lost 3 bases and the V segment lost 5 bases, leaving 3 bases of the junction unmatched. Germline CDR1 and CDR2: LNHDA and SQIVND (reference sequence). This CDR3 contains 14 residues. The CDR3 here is CASSDRGQDTEAFF. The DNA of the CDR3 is TGTGCCAGTAGTGACAGGGGGCAAGACACTGAAGCTTTCTTT.

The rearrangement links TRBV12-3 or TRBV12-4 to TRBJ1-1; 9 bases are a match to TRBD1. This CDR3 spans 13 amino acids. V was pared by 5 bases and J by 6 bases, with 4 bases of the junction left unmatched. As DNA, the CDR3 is TGTGCCAGCAGTACAGGGGGCTGGGCTGAAGCTTTCTTT. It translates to CASSTGGWAEAFF.

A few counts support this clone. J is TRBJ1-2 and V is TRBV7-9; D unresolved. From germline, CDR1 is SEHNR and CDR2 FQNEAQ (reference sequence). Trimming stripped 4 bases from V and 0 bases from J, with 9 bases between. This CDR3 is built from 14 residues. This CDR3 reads CASSSTTPNYGYTF. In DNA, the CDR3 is TGTGCCAGCAGCTCGACAACCCCTAACTATGGCTACACCTTC.

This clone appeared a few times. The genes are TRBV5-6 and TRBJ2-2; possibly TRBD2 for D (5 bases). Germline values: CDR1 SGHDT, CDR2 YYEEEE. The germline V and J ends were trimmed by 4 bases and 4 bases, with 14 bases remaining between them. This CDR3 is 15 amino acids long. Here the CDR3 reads CASSLRRRSTGELFF. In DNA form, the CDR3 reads TGTGCCAGCAGCCTTAGAAGGAGGAGCACCGGGGAGCTGTTTTTT.